A selection of T cell receptor beta chains follows, all from one sample in a study of T-cell reconstitution after alpha-beta-depleted transplantation in children. MiXCR was run by TCRdb on the PCR reads, yielding one entry per CDR3 protein. The table shows almost 250,000 distinct CDR3 sequences, with 25% occurring only once. This sample comprised PBMCs, obtained before TCRalphabeta/CD19-depleted stem cell transplant. Receptor source: a girl aged 2-15 years with Fanconi anemia, due to receive a stem cell transplant. The CDR3 runs from the conserved cysteine through the conserved F or W. D genes are given only for firm matches. The size entry is marked missing in some rows and otherwise reads once, few, many or a size class.

j_gene,abundance,d_gene,v_gene,CDR3aa,CDR3nt
TRBJ2-7,-,TRBD1,TRBV20-1,CSARGQVRIYEQYF,TGCAGTGCTAGGGGACAGGTACGAATTTACGAGCAGTACTTC
TRBJ2-3,many,TRBD2,TRBV15,CATSRVPSGDDTQYF,TGTGCCACCAGCAGAGTTCCTAGCGGAGACGATACGCAGTATTTT
TRBJ2-7,-,TRBD1,TRBV15,CATSRELVRDRDYEQYF,TGTGCCACCAGCAGAGAACTGGTTAGGGACAGAGACTACGAGCAGTACTTC
TRBJ2-1,many,-,TRBV20-1,CSARALGLHNEQFF,TGCAGTGCTAGGGCCCTGGGACTCCACAATGAGCAGTTCTTC
TRBJ2-2,many,-,TRBV29-1,CSVEGFIPGELFF,TGCAGCGTTGAAGGCTTTATCCCCGGGGAGCTGTTTTTT
TRBJ1-2,many,-,TRBV29-1,CSVEDHEDYGYTF,TGCAGCGTTGAAGATCATGAGGACTATGGCTACACCTTC
TRBJ1-2,few,TRBD1,TRBV7-3,CASSKDRNYGYTF,TGTGCCAGCAGTAAGGACAGGAACTATGGCTACACCTTC
TRBJ1-4,few,TRBD1,TRBV7-2,CASSLEQGRNEKLFF,TGTGCCAGCAGCTTAGAACAGGGGCGTAATGAAAAACTGTTTTTT
TRBJ2-7,many,TRBD2,TRBV20-1,CSARDLRTSGSYEQYF,TGCAGTGCTAGAGATCTCCGGACTAGCGGGTCCTACGAGCAGTACTTC
TRBJ2-3,-,-,TRBV29-1,CSVERTVDTQYF,TGCAGCGTTGAACGGACTGTAGATACGCAGTATTTT
TRBJ2-7,-,TRBD2,TRBV20-1,CSARDPFERERPYEQYF,TGCAGTGCTAGAGATCCGTTCGAGCGGGAGAGGCCCTACGAGCAGTACTTC
TRBJ2-1,-,TRBD2,TRBV6-2/TRBV6-3,CASSGGGLAAQFF,TGTGCCAGCAGTGGAGGGGGACTAGCCGCTCAGTTCTTC
TRBJ2-6,-,-,TRBV5-1,CASSLSWGTGANVLTF,TGCGCCAGCAGCTTGTCGTGGGGAACTGGGGCCAACGTCCTGACTTTC
TRBJ2-7,few,-,TRBV20-1,CSARVFGAVEQYF,TGCAGTGCTAGAGTATTCGGGGCGGTGGAGCAGTACTTC
TRBJ2-7,few,-,TRBV4-2,CASSQVTALSYEQYF,TGTGCCAGCAGCCAAGTGACGGCCCTATCCTACGAGCAGTACTTC
TRBJ2-7,many,-,TRBV15,CATSIGNGYEQYF,TGTGCCACCAGCATTGGGAACGGCTACGAGCAGTACTTC
TRBJ2-5,-,TRBD2,TRBV28,CASSPGLAEQETQYF,TGTGCCAGCAGTCCGGGACTAGCGGAGCAAGAGACCCAGTACTTC
TRBJ2-5,-,TRBD2,TRBV11-1,CASSPSGTSGKETQYF,TGTGCCAGCAGCCCTTCCGGGACTAGCGGGAAAGAGACCCAGTACTTC
TRBJ2-7,many,-,TRBV12-3/TRBV12-4,CASSTPGVSYEQYF,TGTGCCAGCAGTACCCCAGGGGTTTCCTACGAGCAGTACTTC
TRBJ2-7,many,TRBD2,TRBV27,CASSLASGATYEQYF,TGTGCCAGCAGTTTAGCTAGCGGAGCTACCTACGAGCAGTACTTC
TRBJ2-1,many,TRBD1,TRBV12-3/TRBV12-4,CASSGQGPLNQQFF,TGTGCCAGCTCGGGACAGGGGCCCCTCAATCAGCAGTTCTTC
TRBJ2-7,many,TRBD1,TRBV24-1,CATSDLSRTGGEAYYEQYF,TGTGCCACCAGTGATTTGTCCCGGACAGGGGGCGAGGCCTACTACGAGCAGTACTTC
TRBJ2-3,once,TRBD2,TRBV7-8,CASSPLVAGGRIISDTQYF,TGTGCCAGCAGCCCCCTTGTGGCGGGAGGCCGGATAATCTCAGATACGCAGTATTTT
TRBJ2-7,few,TRBD2,TRBV6-1,CASGRTNSGRSYEQYF,TGTGCCAGCGGAAGGACCAATAGCGGGAGGTCCTACGAGCAGTACTTC
TRBJ2-3,many,-,TRBV7-7,CASSLTAASTDTQYF,TGTGCCAGCAGCTTAACGGCGGCTAGCACAGATACGCAGTATTTT
TRBJ2-7,-,-,TRBV20-1,CSAGDIYEQYF,TGCAGTGCGGGGGACATCTACGAGCAGTACTTC
TRBJ2-5,-,TRBD2,TRBV6-2/TRBV6-3,CASSLSASGGQTQYF,TGTGCCAGCAGTCTTTCGGCTAGCGGGGGACAGACCCAGTACTTC
TRBJ2-1,many,TRBD2,TRBV20-1,CSAPLLAGYNEQFF,TGCAGTGCCCCATTACTAGCGGGTTACAATGAGCAGTTCTTC
TRBJ2-1,many,-,TRBV29-1,CSVQDRNEQFF,TGCAGCGTTCAAGACCGAAATGAGCAGTTCTTC
TRBJ2-1,-,-,TRBV18,CASSPRDLYNEQFF,TGTGCCAGCTCACCTCGGGACTTATACAATGAGCAGTTCTTC
TRBJ2-5,many,-,TRBV29-1,CSVALVQETQYF,TGCAGCGTTGCCCTGGTCCAAGAGACCCAGTACTTC
TRBJ2-3,many,-,TRBV29-1,CSVGLATGTDTQYF,TGCAGCGTTGGGCTAGCTACGGGCACAGATACGCAGTATTTT
TRBJ2-1,many,-,TRBV29-1,CSAPRVSSYNEQFF,TGCAGCGCCCCCAGGGTCAGCTCCTACAATGAGCAGTTCTTC
TRBJ2-6,-,-,TRBV18,CASSPQLVGSGANVLTF,TGTGCCAGCTCACCTCAGTTGGTAGGGTCTGGGGCCAACGTCCTGACTTTC
TRBJ2-1,many,TRBD2,TRBV12-3/TRBV12-4,CASSYSGRAEQFF,TGTGCCAGCAGTTATAGCGGGAGAGCGGAGCAGTTCTTC
TRBJ2-3,few,-,TRBV5-1,CASRVDSGTLKYF,TGCGCCAGCCGGGTTGATTCCGGGACACTGAAGTATTTT
TRBJ2-7,many,TRBD2,TRBV11-2,CASSFGLAGAYEQYF,TGTGCCAGCAGCTTTGGGCTAGCGGGGGCCTACGAGCAGTACTTC
TRBJ2-3,-,-,TRBV29-1,CSVEEASDTQYF,TGCAGCGTTGAAGAAGCTTCAGATACGCAGTATTTT
TRBJ2-3,-,-,TRBV2,CASRNDLSTDTQYF,TGTGCCAGCAGAAATGACCTTAGCACAGATACGCAGTATTTT
TRBJ2-4,-,TRBD1,TRBV29-1,CSVEEIDRDIQYF,TGCAGCGTTGAGGAAATCGACAGGGACATTCAGTACTTC